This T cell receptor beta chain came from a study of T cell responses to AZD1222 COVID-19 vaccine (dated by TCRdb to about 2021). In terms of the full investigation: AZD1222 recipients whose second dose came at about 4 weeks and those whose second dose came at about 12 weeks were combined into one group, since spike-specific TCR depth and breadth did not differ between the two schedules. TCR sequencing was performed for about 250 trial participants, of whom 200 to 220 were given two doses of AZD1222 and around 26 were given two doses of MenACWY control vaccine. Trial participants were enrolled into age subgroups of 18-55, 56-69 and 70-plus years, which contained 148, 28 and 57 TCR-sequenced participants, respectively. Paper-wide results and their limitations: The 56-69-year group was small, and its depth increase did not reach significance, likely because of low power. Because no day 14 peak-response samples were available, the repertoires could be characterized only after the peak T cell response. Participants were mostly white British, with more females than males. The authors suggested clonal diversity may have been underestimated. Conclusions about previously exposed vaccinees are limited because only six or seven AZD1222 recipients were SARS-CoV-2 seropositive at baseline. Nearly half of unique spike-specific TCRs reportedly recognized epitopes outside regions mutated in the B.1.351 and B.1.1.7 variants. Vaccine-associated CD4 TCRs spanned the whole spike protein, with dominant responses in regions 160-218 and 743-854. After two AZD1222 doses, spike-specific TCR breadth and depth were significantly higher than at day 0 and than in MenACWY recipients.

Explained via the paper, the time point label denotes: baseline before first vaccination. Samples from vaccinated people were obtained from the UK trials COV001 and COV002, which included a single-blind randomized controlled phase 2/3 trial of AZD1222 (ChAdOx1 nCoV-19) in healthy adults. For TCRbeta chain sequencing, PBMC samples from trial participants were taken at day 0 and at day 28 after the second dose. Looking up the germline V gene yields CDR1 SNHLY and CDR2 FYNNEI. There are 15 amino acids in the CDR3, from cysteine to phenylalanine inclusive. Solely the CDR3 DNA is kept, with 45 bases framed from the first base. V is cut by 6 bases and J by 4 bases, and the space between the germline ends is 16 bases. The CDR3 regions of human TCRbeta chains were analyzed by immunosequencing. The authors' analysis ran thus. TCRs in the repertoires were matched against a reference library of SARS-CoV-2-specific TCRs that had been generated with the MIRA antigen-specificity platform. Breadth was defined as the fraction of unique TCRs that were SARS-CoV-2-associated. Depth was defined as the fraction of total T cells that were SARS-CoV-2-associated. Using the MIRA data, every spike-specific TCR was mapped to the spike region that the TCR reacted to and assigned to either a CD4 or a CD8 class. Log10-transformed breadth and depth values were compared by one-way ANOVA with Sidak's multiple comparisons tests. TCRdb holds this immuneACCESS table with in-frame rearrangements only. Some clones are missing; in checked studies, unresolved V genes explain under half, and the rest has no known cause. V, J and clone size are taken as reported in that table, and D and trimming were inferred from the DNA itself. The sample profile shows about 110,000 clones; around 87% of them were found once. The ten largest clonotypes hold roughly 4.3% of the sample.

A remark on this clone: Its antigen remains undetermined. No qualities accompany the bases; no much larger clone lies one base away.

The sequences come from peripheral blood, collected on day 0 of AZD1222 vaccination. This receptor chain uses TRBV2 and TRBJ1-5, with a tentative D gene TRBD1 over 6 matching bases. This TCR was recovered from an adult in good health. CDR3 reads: CASSIGTGPNQPQHF. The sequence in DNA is TGTGCCAGCAGCATAGGAACAGGGCCGAATCAGCCCCAGCATTTT.